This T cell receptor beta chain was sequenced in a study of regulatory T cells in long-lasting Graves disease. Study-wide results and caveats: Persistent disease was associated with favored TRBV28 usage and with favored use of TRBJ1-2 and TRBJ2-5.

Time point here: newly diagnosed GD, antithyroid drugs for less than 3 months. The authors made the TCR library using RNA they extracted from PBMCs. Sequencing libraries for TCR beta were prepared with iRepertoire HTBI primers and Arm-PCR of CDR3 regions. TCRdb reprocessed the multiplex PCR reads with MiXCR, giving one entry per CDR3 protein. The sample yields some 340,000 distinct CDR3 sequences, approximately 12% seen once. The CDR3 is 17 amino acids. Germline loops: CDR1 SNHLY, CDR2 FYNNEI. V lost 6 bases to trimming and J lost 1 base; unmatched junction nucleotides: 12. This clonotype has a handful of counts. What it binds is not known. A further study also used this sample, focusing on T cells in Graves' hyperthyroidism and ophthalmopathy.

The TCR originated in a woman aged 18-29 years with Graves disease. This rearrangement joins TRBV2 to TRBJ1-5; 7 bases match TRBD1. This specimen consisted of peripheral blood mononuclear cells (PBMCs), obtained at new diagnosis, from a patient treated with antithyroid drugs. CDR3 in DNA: TGTGCCAGCAGGGACGCTCAGGGGGTCTGGAGCAATCAGCCCCAGCATTTT. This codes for CASRDAQGVWSNQPQHF.